This TCR beta chain was documented in a study of blood T cell repertoires in COVID-19. Study information: From the United States, Italy and Spain came samples of acute and convalescent COVID-19. Sources were T cells, B-cell-depleted T cells, or PBMCs; the material itself was cDNA or gDNA.

CDR3 length equals 16 residues. CDR1 and CDR2 (germline): KGHSH, LQKENI. V shed 5 bases and J shed 0 bases, with 14 bases lying between them. Under the authors' procedure: How many nucleated cells were present was estimated from reference gene primer amplification. Sequencing used immunoSEQ multiplex PCR; TCRdb keeps in-frame clones, though not all of them. That table gives V, J and clone size, and the DNA gave D and trimming. The profile shows about 220,000 clones, approximately 77% of them singletons. This TCR derives from a woman aged 80 or over with acute or convalescent COVID-19. The chain joins TRBV18 to TRBJ1-3, with D perhaps matching TRBD1 (6 bases). Sequencing was done on a sample of peripheral blood. CDR3 DNA sequence: TGTGCCAGCTCAACCCGACAGGATTACTCTGGAAACACCATATATTTT. Its protein product is CASSTRQDYSGNTIYF.